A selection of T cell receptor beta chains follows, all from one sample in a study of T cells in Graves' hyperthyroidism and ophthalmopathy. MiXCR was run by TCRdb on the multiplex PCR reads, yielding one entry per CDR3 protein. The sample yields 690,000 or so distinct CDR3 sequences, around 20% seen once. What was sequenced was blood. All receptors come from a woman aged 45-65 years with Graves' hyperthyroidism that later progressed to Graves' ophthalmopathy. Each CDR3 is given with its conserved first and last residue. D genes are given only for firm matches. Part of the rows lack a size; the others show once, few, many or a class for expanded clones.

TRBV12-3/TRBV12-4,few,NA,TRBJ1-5,CASSFKIQPQHF,TGTGCCAGCAGTTTTAAAATTCAGCCCCAGCATTTT
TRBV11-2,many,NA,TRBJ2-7,CASSLGPETAYEQYF,TGTGCCAGCAGCTTAGGCCCGGAGACGGCCTACGAGCAGTACTTC
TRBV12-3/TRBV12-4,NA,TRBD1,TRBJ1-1,CASSRTGVSEAFF,TGTGCCAGCAGTCGGACAGGGGTTAGTGAAGCTTTCTTT
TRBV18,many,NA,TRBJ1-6,CASSPGRDSPLHF,TGTGCCAGCTCACCGGGACGGGATTCACCCCTCCACTTT
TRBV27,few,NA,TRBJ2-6,CASSIGGTGANVLTF,TGTGCCAGCAGCATCGGGGGTACTGGGGCCAACGTCCTGACTTTC
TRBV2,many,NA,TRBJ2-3,CASSDLADTQYF,TGTGCCAGCAGTGATTTGGCAGATACGCAGTATTTT
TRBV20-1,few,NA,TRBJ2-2,CSARDGQWNTGELFF,TGCAGTGCTAGAGATGGACAGTGGAACACCGGGGAGCTGTTTTTT
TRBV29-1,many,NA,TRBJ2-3,CSVSGSRGTDTQYF,TGCAGCGTATCAGGGTCCAGGGGCACAGATACGCAGTATTTT
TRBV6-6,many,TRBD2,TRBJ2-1,CASSYSGTSGYNEQFF,TGTGCCAGCAGTTACTCGGGGACTAGCGGTTACAATGAGCAGTTCTTC
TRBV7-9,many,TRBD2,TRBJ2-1,CASSFLSGAYNEQFF,TGTGCCAGCAGCTTCCTTAGCGGGGCTTACAATGAGCAGTTCTTC
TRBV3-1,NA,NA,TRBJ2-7,CASSQATGAPYEQYF,TGTGCCAGCAGCCAAGCTACGGGGGCGCCTTACGAGCAGTACTTC
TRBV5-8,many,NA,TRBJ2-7,CASSPGRDYEQYF,TGTGCCAGCAGCCCCGGGAGAGATTACGAGCAGTACTTC
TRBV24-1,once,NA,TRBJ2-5,CATSVGGGAIETQYF,TGTGCCACCAGTGTAGGAGGGGGCGCCATAGAGACCCAGTACTTC
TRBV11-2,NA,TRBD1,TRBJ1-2,CASSSLSAGTGNPRGGYTF,TGTGCCAGCAGCTCTCTTTCCGCCGGGACAGGCAACCCCAGAGGTGGCTACACCTTC
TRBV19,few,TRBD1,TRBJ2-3,CASSPGQGHDTQYF,TGTGCCAGTAGCCCGGGACAGGGGCACGATACGCAGTATTTT
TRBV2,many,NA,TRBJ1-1,CASMRDTTYTEAFF,TGTGCCAGCATGAGGGACACAACTTACACTGAAGCTTTCTTT
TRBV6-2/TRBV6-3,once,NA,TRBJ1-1,CASSYPAGRGNTEAFF,TGTGCCAGCAGTTACCCAGCCGGTCGTGGGAACACTGAAGCTTTCTTT
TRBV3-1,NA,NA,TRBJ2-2,CASSQGGGTGELFF,TGTGCCAGCTCCCAGGGGGGGGGCACCGGGGAGCTGTTTTTT
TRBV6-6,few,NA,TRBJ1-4,CASSYLNHAEKLFF,TGTGCCAGCAGTTACCTTAATCACGCCGAAAAACTGTTTTTT
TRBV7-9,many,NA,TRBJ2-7,CASSGRDSRLYEQYF,TGTGCCAGCAGCGGTCGGGACTCCAGACTCTACGAGCAGTACTTC
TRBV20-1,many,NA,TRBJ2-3,CSAAGDTSTDTQYF,TGCAGTGCCGCGGGGGACACTAGCACAGATACGCAGTATTTT
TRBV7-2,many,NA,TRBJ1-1,CASSTTGGATEAFF,TGTGCCAGCAGCACAACTGGGGGGGCCACTGAAGCTTTCTTT
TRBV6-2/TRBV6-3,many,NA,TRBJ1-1,CASTKPRTAAGEAFF,TGTGCCAGCACCAAACCCCGGACAGCCGCAGGTGAAGCTTTCTTT
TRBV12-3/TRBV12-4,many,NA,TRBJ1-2,CASRPTASYGYTF,TGTGCCAGCAGGCCGACAGCCAGCTATGGCTACACCTTC
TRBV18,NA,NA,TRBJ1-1,CASSPPSTNTEAFF,TGTGCCAGCTCACCACCGTCCACGAACACTGAAGCTTTCTTT
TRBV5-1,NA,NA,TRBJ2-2,CASSPMNTNTGELFF,TGCGCCAGCAGCCCCATGAATACGAACACCGGGGAGCTGTTTTTT
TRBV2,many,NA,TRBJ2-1,CASSGRQGGREEQFF,TGTGCCAGCAGTGGGCGACAGGGAGGACGGGAAGAGCAGTTCTTC
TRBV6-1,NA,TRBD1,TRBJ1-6,CASLGQNFSPLHF,TGTGCCAGCCTGGGACAGAATTTTTCACCCCTCCACTTT
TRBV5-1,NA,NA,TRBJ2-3,CASSPDWIADTQYF,TGCGCCAGCAGTCCGGACTGGATAGCAGATACGCAGTATTTT
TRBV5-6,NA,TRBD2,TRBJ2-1,CASSPTSGGAYEQFF,TGTGCCAGCAGCCCGACTAGCGGGGGGGCATATGAGCAGTTCTTC
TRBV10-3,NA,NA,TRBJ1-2,CAIGLNSGYTF,TGTGCCATAGGGCTAAACAGTGGCTACACCTTC
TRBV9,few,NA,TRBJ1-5,CASSVAGGDQPQHF,TGTGCCAGCAGCGTAGCGGGGGGGGATCAGCCCCAGCATTTT
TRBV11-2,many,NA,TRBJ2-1,CASSLMRGPYNEQFF,TGTGCCAGCAGCTTAATGCGGGGGCCCTACAATGAGCAGTTCTTC
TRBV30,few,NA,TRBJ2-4,CAWSVLANGIQYF,TGTGCCTGGAGTGTACTTGCCAACGGCATTCAGTACTTC
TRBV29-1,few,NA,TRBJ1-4,CSGATGANEKLFF,TGCAGCGGCGCGACAGGAGCTAATGAAAAACTGTTTTTT
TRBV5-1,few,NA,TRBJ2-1,CASSSQASNEQFF,TGCGCCAGCAGCTCCCAGGCCAGCAATGAGCAGTTCTTC
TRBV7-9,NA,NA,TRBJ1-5,CASSPDRPNQPQHF,TGTGCCAGCAGCCCAGACAGGCCCAATCAGCCCCAGCATTTT
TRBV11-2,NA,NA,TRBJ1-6,CASSLATGLNSPLHF,TGTGCCAGCAGCTTAGCTACAGGGCTGAATTCACCCCTCCACTTT
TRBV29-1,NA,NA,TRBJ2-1,CSVEVQSVGEQFF,TGCAGCGTTGAAGTTCAATCGGTCGGTGAGCAGTTCTTC
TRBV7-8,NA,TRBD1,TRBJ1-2,CASNPTGEGYGYTF,TGTGCCAGCAACCCAACAGGGGAGGGCTATGGCTACACCTTC
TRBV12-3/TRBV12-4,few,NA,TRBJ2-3,CAISFLAGGGDTQYF,TGTGCCATCAGTTTTCTTGCGGGCGGTGGGGATACGCAGTATTTT
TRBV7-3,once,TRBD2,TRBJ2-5,CASSLAGSVIETQYF,TGTGCCAGCAGTCTAGCGGGGTCGGTGATAGAGACCCAGTACTTC
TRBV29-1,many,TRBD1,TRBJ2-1,CSERQGYNEQFF,TGCAGCGAGAGACAGGGCTACAATGAGCAGTTCTTC
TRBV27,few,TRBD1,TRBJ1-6,CASNWDSSSNSPLHF,TGTGCCAGCAACTGGGACAGCTCATCGAATTCACCCCTCCACTTT
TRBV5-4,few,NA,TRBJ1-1,CASSLMLGTEAFF,TGTGCCAGCAGCTTGATGCTGGGCACTGAAGCTTTCTTT
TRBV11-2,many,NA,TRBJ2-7,CASSFSLEGAEQYF,TGTGCCAGCAGCTTCAGCCTCGAGGGCGCCGAGCAGTACTTC
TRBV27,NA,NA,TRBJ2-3,CASSANFGGATDTQYF,TGTGCCAGCAGCGCGAACTTTGGGGGGGCCACAGATACGCAGTATTTT
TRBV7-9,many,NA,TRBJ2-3,CASSLDSTSTDTQYF,TGTGCCAGCAGCTTAGACAGCACTAGCACAGATACGCAGTATTTT
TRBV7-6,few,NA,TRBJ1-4,CASSVSGATNEKLFF,TGTGCCAGCAGCGTATCAGGGGCAACTAATGAAAAACTGTTTTTT
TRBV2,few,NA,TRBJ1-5,CASSEKRQKNQPQRF,TGTGCCAGCAGTGAAAAAAGACAGAAAAATCAGCCCCAGCGTTTT
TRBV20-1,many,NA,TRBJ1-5,CSANGVHDGQPQHF,TGCAGTGCTAATGGCGTTCACGATGGCCAGCCCCAGCATTTT